The entry below describes one T cell receptor (beta chain). In the original processing: How many nucleated cells were present was estimated from reference gene primer amplification. Method: immunoSEQ multiplex PCR; TCRdb's copy keeps in-frame clones and lacks some. V and J calls plus clone size are reproduced from that table; the DNA served to infer D and trimming. Among 260,000 or so clones, roughly 90% were seen once, and the ten largest hold almost 9.5%. This entry is derived from a study of blood T cell repertoires in COVID-19. Study-level information: Some COVID-19 samples were acute and others convalescent; all came from the United States, Italy and Spain.

Per germline, CDR1 PRHDT and CDR2 FYEKMQ (reference sequence). The CDR3 loop spans 14 amino acids. V shed 0 bases and J shed 3 bases, with 9 bases lying between them. The chain is built from TRBV13 and TRBJ2-7; D perhaps matches TRBD1 (5 bases). The receptor was derived from a man aged 18-30 years with active or convalescent COVID-19. The sequenced sample consisted of peripheral blood. Here the CDR3 reads CASSLGIRVYEQYF. CDR3 DNA sequence: TGTGCCAGCAGCTTAGGGATCAGGGTCTACGAGCAGTACTTC.